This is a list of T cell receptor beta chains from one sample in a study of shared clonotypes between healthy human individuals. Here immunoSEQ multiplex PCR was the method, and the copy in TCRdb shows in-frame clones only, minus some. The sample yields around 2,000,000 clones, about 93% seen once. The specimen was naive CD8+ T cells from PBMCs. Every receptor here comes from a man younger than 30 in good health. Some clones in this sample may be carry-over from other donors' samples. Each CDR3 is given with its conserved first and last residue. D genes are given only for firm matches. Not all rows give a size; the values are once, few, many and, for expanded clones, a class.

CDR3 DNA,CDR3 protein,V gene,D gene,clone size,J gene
TGTGCCAGCAGCTTTGTTGTAGGACCTCTATCCTACGAGCAGTACTTC,CASSFVVGPLSYEQYF,TRBV11-2,.,.,TRBJ2-7
TGTGCCAGCAGCGAAAGGGACAGGCCCTTAGAAAAACTGTTTTTT,CASSERDRPLEKLFF,TRBV9,TRBD1,.,TRBJ1-4
TGTGCCAGCAGTGCCCCGGGGCACCCCGGGGAGCTGTTTTTT,CASSAPGHPGELFF,TRBV27,.,.,TRBJ2-2
TGCAGTGCTAGCCCCTACACCTTC,CSASPYTF,TRBV20-1,.,.,TRBJ1-2
TGTGCCAGCAGCACCTGGACGGTTCCCACAGATACGCAGTATTTT,CASSTWTVPTDTQYF,TRBV11-2,.,.,TRBJ2-3
TGTGCCAGCAGTTTATTAGCGGCTAGCGGGATGAGGGAGCAGTACTTC,CASSLLAASGMREQYF,TRBV28,TRBD2,.,TRBJ2-7
TGTGCCAGCAGCCTAATTATTGGCTCCTACAATGAGCAGTTCTTC,CASSLIIGSYNEQFF,TRBV7-2,.,.,TRBJ2-1
TGTGCCAGCAGCTTGGGAGTGTTCAGGGGGCGCGCGTTGGAGGGCTACACCTTC,CASSLGVFRGRALEGYTF,TRBV5-6,TRBD1,.,TRBJ1-2
TGTGCCAGCAGCCCCGTCTTCGGGAGGCCCCAGCATTTT,CASSPVFGRPQHF,TRBV6-5,.,.,TRBJ1-5
TGTGCCAGCAGCTTAGGGGGACAGGGGCACTATGGCTACACCTTC,CASSLGGQGHYGYTF,TRBV7-6,TRBD1,.,TRBJ1-2
TGTGCCAGCAGTTTATCAGGATGGGGGGAGCGTCAGCCCCAGCATTTT,CASSLSGWGERQPQHF,TRBV27,.,.,TRBJ1-5
TGTGCCAGCAGCTACCCGGGGCCCAATAGGGGGACCCAGTACTTC,CASSYPGPNRGTQYF,TRBV11-2,.,.,TRBJ2-5
TGCGCCAGCAGCCATTTACTAGTTGCACGGGACAATGAGCAGTTCTTC,CASSHLLVARDNEQFF,TRBV4-1,.,.,TRBJ2-1
TGTGCCAGTAGTATTGGTAGGGGTGAGCAGTTCTTC,CASSIGRGEQFF,TRBV19,.,.,TRBJ2-1
TGTGCCAGCAGGGACCACCCCCACGGGCGGGTACCCTACGAGCAGTACTTC,CASRDHPHGRVPYEQYF,TRBV11-2,.,.,TRBJ2-7
TGTGCCAGCAGCTTAAATGGGCGTGGGACAGCCCCCAATGAGCAGTTCTTC,CASSLNGRGTAPNEQFF,TRBV7-3,TRBD1,once,TRBJ2-1
TGTGCCAGTAGTCCGTGGACGGAGAACACTGAAGCTTTCTTT,CASSPWTENTEAFF,TRBV19,.,once,TRBJ1-1
TGTGCCAGCAGCCCTCGTGGTGACGACCCACAGACTGAAGCTTTCTTT,CASSPRGDDPQTEAFF,TRBV11-3,.,.,TRBJ1-1
TGTGCCAGCAGTTACCGGGCGTTCAAATCCACCTACAATGAGCAGTTCTTC,CASSYRAFKSTYNEQFF,TRBV28,.,.,TRBJ2-1
TGTGCCAGCAGCTTAGGACAGAGTAACTATGGCTACACCTTC,CASSLGQSNYGYTF,TRBV7-9,.,.,TRBJ1-2
TGTGCCAGCAGCCTGGACAGGGGAGTTACCGGGGAGCTGTTTTTT,CASSLDRGVTGELFF,TRBV5-5,TRBD1,.,TRBJ2-2
TGCGCCAGCAGCCAAGGACAAACACCAACTCAAGAGACCCAGTACTTC,CASSQGQTPTQETQYF,TRBV4-1,.,.,TRBJ2-5
TGTGCCAGCAGCCTACTCAGGGTTGGTGACACTGAAGCTTTCTTT,CASSLLRVGDTEAFF,TRBV11-2,.,.,TRBJ1-1
TGTGCCAGCAGTTTACAAGGTAGAAGCTCCTACGAGCAGTACTTC,CASSLQGRSSYEQYF,TRBV27,.,.,TRBJ2-7
TGTGCCAGCAGAACGTGGGAGGACGGGTACGAGCAGTACTTC,CASRTWEDGYEQYF,TRBV2,.,.,TRBJ2-7
TGTGCCAGCAGCCCTGGGGGCGCGGGAGGGGAGGAGACCCAGTACTTC,CASSPGGAGGEETQYF,TRBV5-6,TRBD2,.,TRBJ2-5
TGTGCCAGTACCAGGGGAGGGCTCCTTGGGAATGAGCAGTTCTTC,CASTRGGLLGNEQFF,TRBV19,.,.,TRBJ2-1